The 17 T cell receptor beta chains given below trace back to one sample, sequenced in a study of PD-1 blockade in classical Hodgkin lymphoma (dated by TCRdb to about 2020). The library was generated by the immunoSEQ multiplex PCR assay. The immuneACCESS repertoire file appears here via TCRdb, limited to in-frame rearrangements. These files lack a portion of the clones; in checked studies, under half of the deficit traces to unresolved V genes, and the cause of the others is not known. Within this sample are about 150,000 clones, with about 81% of them counted one time only. In total, the top ten clones hold roughly 9.2% of the sample. The time point label of this sample denotes: cycle 2 day 1 (C2D1) of nivolumab. Relapse after autologous stem cell transplantation had occurred in all trial patients, and cohorts A, B and C were distinguished by prior brentuximab vedotin exposure. Source: peripheral blood mononuclear cells (PBMCs), taken before the second cycle of nivolumab. The source of these receptors is a human donor with classical Hodgkin lymphoma.

V and J are TRBV27 and TRBJ2-1; 10 nucleotides line up with TRBD2. Looked up from germline, CDR1 is MNHEY and CDR2 is SMNVEV (reference sequence). V trimming: 3 bases; J trimming: 4 bases; junction bases outside the gene matches: 6. There are 16 residues in the CDR3. The CDR3 bases are TGTGCCAGCAGTTTTGGGGCTAGCGGGGGATACAATGAGCAGTTCTTC. Protein: CASSFGASGGYNEQFF.

The chain combines TRBV7-9 with TRBJ2-3; a possible D gene is TRBD1 (5 bases). V lost 4 bases and J lost 6, with 14 bases in between. The germline CDR1 and CDR2 sequences are SEHNR and FQNEAQ (reference sequence). The CDR3 spans 14 residues. CDR3 nucleotide sequence: TGTGCCAGCAGCTCTCTCCAGGGTGGGGATACGCAGTATTTT. Protein: CASSSLQGGDTQYF.

This clone was observed a few times. The chain has TRBV6-6 and TRBJ1-5, with D perhaps TRBD1 (5 bases). Trimming stripped 2 bases from V and 2 bases from J, with 10 bases between. CDR3 length equals 15 residues. Germline CDR1 reads MNHNY; CDR2 reads SVGAGI (reference sequence). CDR3 region: CASSYGREGNQPQHF. DNA of the CDR3: TGTGCCAGCAGTTACGGCAGGGAAGGCAATCAGCCCCAGCATTTT.

This chain's CDR3 is CASTRGVSYEQYF. CDR3 nucleotide sequence: TGTGCCAGCACTCGGGGAGTCTCCTACGAGCAGTACTTC. The chain recombines TRBV6-5 with TRBJ2-7; D may be TRBD2 (5 bases). The CDR3 is made up of 13 amino acids. V was pared by 7 bases and J by 0 bases, with 10 bases between. Germline-derived CDR1 and CDR2 are MNHEY and SVGAGI.

Turning to this clone: The sample holds other DNA sequences that translate to the same CDR3. The CDR3 sequence is CASSQDRGQSNEKLFF. CDR3 DNA: TGCGCCAGCAGCCAAGATAGAGGACAGAGTAATGAAAAACTGTTTTTT. The chain joins TRBV4-3 to TRBJ1-4; tentative D call: TRBD1 (6 bases). The ends were cut back, 0 bases at V and 4 bases at J, with 12 bases in the middle. The CDR3 totals 16 residues. CDR1 LGHNA and CDR2 YSLEER come from the germline V gene.

This chain joins TRBV4-3 and TRBJ2-2; TRBD2 matches 12 bases. Germline V CDR1 and CDR2: LGHNA, YSLEER. The CDR3 runs to 18 residues. The V segment lost 1 base and the J segment 6 bases; nucleotides outside the gene matches: 9. The CDR3 region has the DNA TGCGCCAGCAGCCAAGGGGCTAGCGGGAGGGGCCGGGCCGGGGAGCTGTTTTTT. Residues: CASSQGASGRGRAGELFF.

This rearrangement joins TRBV10-3 to TRBJ2-7, with TRBD1 matching over 11 bases. CDR3 length: 15 amino acids. CDR1 and CDR2 from the germline V gene are ENHRY and SYGVKD. The trim removed 4 bases at V and 4 bases at J, leaving 6 bases unmatched. This chain's CDR3 is CAISGGTGGWYEQYF. The CDR3 bases are TGTGCCATCAGTGGGGGGACAGGGGGTTGGTACGAGCAGTACTTC.

The chain links TRBV5-8 to TRBJ2-5, with 10 bases fitting TRBD2. This CDR3 contains 16 residues. V shed 0 bases and J 5 bases; nucleotides not matched to a gene: 7. The germline V gene has CDR1 SGHTS and CDR2 YDEGEE. The CDR3 spells CASSLAGTSDVETQYF. The CDR3 coding sequence is TGTGCCAGCAGCTTGGCCGGGACTAGCGATGTGGAGACCCAGTACTTC.

The chain recombines TRBV19 with TRBJ1-2; tentative D call: TRBD1 (5 bases). The CDR3 sequence is 13 residues long. The germline CDR1 and CDR2 sequences are LNHDA and SQIVND (reference sequence). V was pared by 3 bases and J by 3 bases, with 8 bases between. The DNA of the CDR3 is TGTGCCAGTAGTATCTCCAGGGACTATGGCTACACCTTC. It specifies CASSISRDYGYTF.

This CDR3 reads CASRQPGQAYEQYF. In DNA, the CDR3 is TGTGCCAGTAGGCAACCGGGACAGGCCTACGAGCAGTACTTC. V gene TRBV19 combines with J gene TRBJ2-7, with TRBD1 identical over 8 bases. CDR1 is LNHDA and CDR2 is SQIVND in the germline V gene (reference sequence). This CDR3 region has 14 residues. The trim removed 6 bases at V and 2 bases at J, leaving 6 bases unmatched. The variable domain in full, completed from reference TRBV19 and TRBJ2-7, reads DGGITQSPKYLFRKEGQNVTLSCEQNLNHDAMYWYRQDPGQGLRLIYYSQIVNDFQKGDIAEGYSVSREKKESFPLTVTSAQKNPTAFYLCASRQPGQAYEQYFGPGTRLTVT.

V gene TRBV10-3 combines with J gene TRBJ1-2, with 9 bases matching TRBD1. CDR1 is ENHRY, CDR2 SYGVKD, per germline. The V and J ends lost 6 bases and 5 bases, in that order; junction bases with no gene match: 4. The CDR3 has 13 amino acids. The DNA of the CDR3 is TGTGCCATCAGGCGGGACAGGGAGTATGGCTACACCTTC. Its translation: CAIRRDREYGYTF.

This sequence joins TRBV6-6 and TRBJ2-5; D may match TRBD1 or TRBD2 (5 bases each). With 2 bases removed from V and 3 bases from J, the gap between germline ends came to 16 bases. Germline-derived CDR1 and CDR2 are MNHNY and SVGAGI (reference sequence). This CDR3 comprises 16 residues. The CDR3 loop is CASSYTLPGPKETQYF. CDR3 nucleotide sequence: TGTGCCAGCAGTTACACCCTACCGGGGCCCAAAGAGACCCAGTACTTC.

The rearrangement links TRBV9 to TRBJ1-2; D ambiguous. CDR1 is SGDLS, CDR2 YYNGEE, per germline. V gave up 3 bases and J gave up 7 bases, with 10 bases separating them. This CDR3 has 12 residues. DNA for the CDR3: TGTGCCAGCAGCGCCATTGTTGGTGGCTACACCTTC. It encodes CASSAIVGGYTF.

The chain couples TRBV15 to TRBJ1-2; 7 nucleotides match TRBD1. The V segment lost 2 bases and the J segment 1 base; nucleotides outside the gene matches: 7. Germline V CDR1 and CDR2: LNHNV, YYDKDF (reference sequence). This CDR3 has 16 amino acids. The DNA of the CDR3 is TGTGCCACCAGCAGACGCGGGACAGATGTTAACTATGGCTACACCTTC. It specifies CATSRRGTDVNYGYTF.

The chain uses TRBV7-2 and TRBJ2-3; D is perhaps TRBD2 (7 bases). Germline-derived CDR1 and CDR2 are SGHTA and FQGNSA. The CDR3 has 14 residues. Trimming removed 2 bases at V and 8 bases at J, with 14 bases between. CDR3 sequence reads: CASSLPLRGGTQYF. As DNA, the CDR3 is TGTGCCAGCAGCTTACCCCTTAGGGGGGGTACGCAGTATTTT.

The chain recombines TRBV6-5 with TRBJ2-5; 10 nucleotides match TRBD2. V trimming: 7 bases; J trimming: 5 bases; junction bases outside the gene matches: 4. The CDR3 sequence is 13 residues long. CDR1 and CDR2 (germline): MNHEY, SVGAGI. The CDR3 DNA sequence: TGTGCCAGCACCCCGACTAGCGGGGAGACCCAGTACTTC. It specifies CASTPTSGETQYF.

V is TRBV25-1 and J is TRBJ2-2, with 9 bases aligning to TRBD1. The CDR3 is 15 residues long. Germline values: CDR1 MGHDK, CDR2 SYGVNS. Trimming took 2 bases from V and 8 from J; bases not matched to a gene: 6. The CDR3 reads CASSEGQGIKGELFF. The CDR3 nucleotides are TGTGCCAGCAGTGAAGGACAGGGGATAAAGGGGGAGCTGTTTTTT.